The entry below gives a single TCR beta chain sequence along with its context. The data are from a study of blood T cells in healthy people across ages. CDR1 is SGHRS and CDR2 is YFSETQ in the germline V gene. V was clipped by 4 bases and J by 5 bases, with 10 bases between them. This CDR3 is 12 amino acids long. Then a second PCR, running roughly 7 to 11 cycles, was carried out with a sample-barcoded 5' primer and a J-beta primer mix. TCRdb re-called the 5' RACE reads through MiXCR, storing one row per CDR3 protein. The table shows 700,000 to 900,000 distinct CDR3 sequences, with about a quarter occurring only once. These same records also appear under a second study, on T cells of mothers and their children.

The sequenced material came from blood. This chain links TRBV5-1 with TRBJ2-7; tentative D call: TRBD1 (6 bases). The sequence derives from a boy between 5 and 17 years old in good health. The CDR3 coding sequence is TGCGCCAGCAGCGGGGGCCGAGACGAGCAGTACTTC. Translating gives CASSGGRDEQYF.